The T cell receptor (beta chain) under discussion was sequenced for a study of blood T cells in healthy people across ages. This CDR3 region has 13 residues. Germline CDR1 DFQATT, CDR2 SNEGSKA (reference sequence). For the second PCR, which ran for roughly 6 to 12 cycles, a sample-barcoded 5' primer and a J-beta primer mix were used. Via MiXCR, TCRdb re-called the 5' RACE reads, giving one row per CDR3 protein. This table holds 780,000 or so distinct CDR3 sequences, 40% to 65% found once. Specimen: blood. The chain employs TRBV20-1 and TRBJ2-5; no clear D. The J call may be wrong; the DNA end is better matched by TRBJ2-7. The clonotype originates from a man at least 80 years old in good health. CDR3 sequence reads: CSAKDSLVGEQYF. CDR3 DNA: TGCAGTGCTAAAGATAGTTTAGTTGGCGAGCAGTACTTC.